The T cell receptor (beta chain) described here comes from a study of OX40 agonist ivuxolimab in advanced cancers. The CDR3 totals 13 residues. Germline assignment: CDR1 MNHEY and CDR2 SVGAGI. Trimming shortened V by 8 bases and J by 0 bases, and 8 bases separated the two germline ends. Method: immunoSEQ multiplex PCR; TCRdb's copy keeps in-frame clones and lacks some. The table includes approximately 24,000 clones, about 85% detected once. This sample comprised CD4+ or CD8+ T cells sorted from blood, obtained in a trial of the OX40 agonist ivuxolimab. The V gene is TRBV6-5, the J gene TRBJ2-1; D unclear. The clonotype originates from an adult with an advanced solid tumor such as melanoma, head and neck, liver or kidney cancer. As DNA, the CDR3 is TGTGCCAGCGCGAGTAGCTCCTACAATGAGCAGTTCTTC. The encoded protein is CASASSSYNEQFF.